This TCR beta chain was captured in a study of blood T cell repertoires in COVID-19. Study context: T cells, B-cell-depleted T cells, or PBMCs provided the cDNA or gDNA that served as material.

Per the study methods: Estimated nucleated cell counts came from reference gene primer amplification. Sequenced by immunoSEQ multiplex PCR; TCRdb stores in-frame clones only, minus some. V and J calls and clone size come straight from that table; D and trimming were deduced from the DNA. Here the sample spans tens of thousands of clones, roughly 84% being singletons. The germline V gene encodes CDR1 MNHEY and CDR2 SVGAGI. The CDR3 runs 13 residues. V was pared by 6 bases and J by 2 bases, with 8 bases between. This chain links TRBV6-5 with TRBJ2-4, with D possibly being TRBD1 (5 bases). This receptor was identified in an elderly man with acute or convalescent COVID-19. Specimen: peripheral blood. CDR3 nucleotide sequence: TGTGCCAGCAGCCAGGGTACCAAAAACATTCAGTACTTC. Translating gives CASSQGTKNIQYF.